This is a list of T cell receptor beta chains from one sample in a study of CD8 T cells in ankylosing spondylitis. TCRdb reprocessed the 5' RACE reads via MiXCR and lists one record per CDR3 protein. The sample has 230,000 or so distinct CDR3 sequences, under 30% seen once; the top ten hold roughly 0.6%. Material for sequencing was blood, either unsorted or a sorted T cell fraction (not recorded which). These receptors were taken from a male donor with ankylosing spondylitis or in good health (not recorded which). CDR3s include the opening cysteine and the closing phenylalanine or tryptophan. D genes are given only for firm matches. Some rows mark clone size as missing; the rest say once, few, many or name a class of expanded clone.

>TRBJ2-3|TRBV20-1|few|-|14
CSARGTDSTDTQYF
TGCAGTGCTAGAGGGACTGATAGCACAGATACGCAGTATTTT
>TRBJ2-2|TRBV15|-|-|15
CATSREGRATGELIF
TGTGCCACCAGCAGAGAAGGCAGGGCGACCGGGGAGCTGATTTTT
>TRBJ1-4|TRBV6-5|many|-|12
CASCGTNEKLFF
TGTGCCAGCTGCGGAACTAATGAAAAACTGTTTTTT
>TRBJ2-2|TRBV9|many|-|15
CASGLAGSNTGELFF
TGTGCCAGCGGGCTTGCGGGGTCGAACACCGGGGAGCTGTTTTTT
>TRBJ2-1|TRBV7-2|-|-|13
CASSMQGRGEQFF
TGTGCCAGCAGTATGCAGGGGCGGGGTGAGCAGTTCTTC
>TRBJ2-7|TRBV10-3|few|TRBD1|16
CAISPPPGTGTYEQYF
TGTGCCATCAGTCCACCCCCCGGGACAGGGACCTACGAGCAGTACTTC
>TRBJ2-1|TRBV12-3/TRBV12-4|many|-|15
CASSLRGNGFNEQFF
TGTGCCAGCAGTTTACGGGGTAATGGATTCAATGAGCAGTTCTTC
>TRBJ1-1|TRBV20-1|-|-|14
CSAGTGNMNTEAFF
TGCAGTGCTGGAACAGGGAACATGAACACTGAAGCTTTCTTT
>TRBJ2-5|TRBV20-1|many|TRBD2|14
CGQKAGGNRETQYF
TGCGGTCAGAAAGCGGGGGGTAACCGGGAGACCCAGTACTTC
>TRBJ1-2|TRBV12-3/TRBV12-4|few|-|14
CASSPRPSIYGYTF
TGTGCCAGCAGTCCTCGACCCTCAATCTATGGCTACACCTTC
>TRBJ2-1|TRBV27|few|TRBD1|15
CASSIGQGSYNEQFF
TGTGCCAGCAGTATAGGACAGGGTTCCTACAATGAGCAGTTCTTC
>TRBJ1-1|TRBV20-1|many|-|12
CSASVHGTEAFF
TGCAGTGCTAGCGTTCACGGCACTGAAGCTTTCTTT
>TRBJ2-5|TRBV20-1|few|-|12
CSARGFGETQYF
TGCAGTGCTAGGGGCTTTGGAGAGACCCAGTACTTC
>TRBJ2-5|TRBV29-1|many|-|13
CSVDYLDRETQYF
TGCAGCGTTGATTATTTAGATCGAGAGACCCAGTACTTC
>TRBJ2-3|TRBV6-5|-|-|14
CASSYTGSTDTQYF
TGTGCCAGCAGTTATACCGGGAGCACAGATACGCAGTATTTT
>TRBJ2-3|TRBV2|-|-|10
CARGPDTQYF
TGTGCCAGGGGACCAGATACGCAGTATTTT
>TRBJ2-5|TRBV29-1|many|-|14
CSVGGLPTRETQYF
TGCAGCGTTGGGGGACTCCCGACCCGAGAGACCCAGTACTTC
>TRBJ2-7|TRBV5-1|many|-|16
CASRPLTGLDSYEQYF
TGCGCCAGCAGGCCCTTGACAGGCCTTGACTCCTACGAGCAGTACTTC
>TRBJ1-1|TRBV20-1|many|TRBD1|10
CSAEDRLAFF
TGCAGTGCTGAGGACAGGCTGGCTTTCTTT
>TRBJ2-2|TRBV2|-|-|13
CASRPREAGELFF
TGTGCCAGCAGGCCCAGGGAAGCCGGGGAGCTGTTTTTT
>TRBJ2-1|TRBV20-1|many|TRBD1|14
CSAKRQGVVNEQFF
TGCAGTGCCAAGAGACAGGGGGTCGTTAATGAGCAGTTCTTC
>TRBJ2-3|TRBV20-1|-|-|12
CSAGEDTVTQYF
TGCAGTGCTGGCGAGGACACTGTTACGCAGTATTTT
>TRBJ1-1|TRBV10-3|-|-|13
CAISESQGPGAFF
TGTGCCATCAGTGAGTCACAGGGCCCGGGAGCTTTCTTT
>TRBJ1-1|TRBV20-1|many|-|15
CSAWGGIRHGPEAFF
TGCAGTGCTTGGGGGGGGATCCGACATGGTCCTGAAGCTTTCTTT
>TRBJ2-7|TRBV19|-|-|14
CASTPRGGVYEQYF
TGTGCCAGTACCCCTAGGGGGGGCGTCTACGAGCAGTACTTC
>TRBJ2-6|TRBV4-1|many|-|14
CASSQIPGANVLTF
TGCGCCAGCAGCCAAATTCCTGGGGCCAACGTCCTGACTTTC
>TRBJ2-5|TRBV6-1|-|-|16
CASSEVAARLGETQYF
TGTGCCAGCAGTGAAGTAGCTGCGCGTCTTGGAGAGACCCAGTACTTC
>TRBJ2-1|TRBV7-8|many|TRBD1|14
CASSLRTGQGEQFF
TGTGCCAGCAGCTTACGGACAGGGCAGGGTGAGCAGTTCTTC
>TRBJ2-5|TRBV6-1|-|TRBD1|13
CASIKTGTETQYF
TGTGCCAGCATCAAGACAGGGACAGAGACCCAGTACTTC
>TRBJ2-5|TRBV4-1|-|-|16
CASSQGRGRTQETQYF
TGCGCCAGCAGCCAAGGAAGAGGTCGGACACAAGAGACCCAGTACTTC
>TRBJ2-5|TRBV6-1|-|TRBD1|15
CASIGITGAYQAQYF
TGTGCCAGCATCGGTATCACAGGGGCGTATCAGGCCCAGTACTTC
>TRBJ2-5|TRBV25-1|-|-|14
CASSELLQRETQYF
TGTGCCAGCAGTGAACTCCTGCAGCGAGAGACCCAGTACTTC
>TRBJ2-5|TRBV7-8|many|-|15
CASNHLGGRQETQYF
TGTGCCAGCAACCATCTTGGGGGCCGTCAAGAGACCCAGTACTTC
>TRBJ2-1|TRBV20-1|-|-|15
CSARDPLRFGNEQFF
TGCAGTGCTAGAGATCCCCTTAGGTTTGGCAATGAGCAGTTCTTC